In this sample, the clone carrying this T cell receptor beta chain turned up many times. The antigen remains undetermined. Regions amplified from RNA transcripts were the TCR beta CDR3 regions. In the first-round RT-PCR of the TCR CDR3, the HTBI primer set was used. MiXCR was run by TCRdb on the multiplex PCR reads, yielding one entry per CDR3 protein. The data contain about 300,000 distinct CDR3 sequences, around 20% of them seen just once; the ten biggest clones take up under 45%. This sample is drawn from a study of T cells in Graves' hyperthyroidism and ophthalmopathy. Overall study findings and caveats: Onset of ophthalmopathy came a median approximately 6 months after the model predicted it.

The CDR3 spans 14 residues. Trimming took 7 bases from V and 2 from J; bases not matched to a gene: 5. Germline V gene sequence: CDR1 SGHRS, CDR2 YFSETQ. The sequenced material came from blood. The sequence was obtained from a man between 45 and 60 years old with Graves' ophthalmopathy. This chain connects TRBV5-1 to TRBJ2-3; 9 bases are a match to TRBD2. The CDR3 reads CASGLAGATDTQYF. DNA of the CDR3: TGCGCCAGCGGATTAGCGGGAGCCACAGATACGCAGTATTTT.